This TCR beta chain derives from a study of T-cell reconstitution after alpha-beta-depleted transplantation in children. The study, taken as a whole, reports: T-cell counts and diversity were attributed mostly to newly produced T cells one year after transplant. Where some patients showed high TCRbeta diversity at day 60, it came from recipient T cells and thymic progenitors that had survived. Alpha-beta T cells about two months after transplant reportedly derived from several hundred expanded graft clones.

This clonotype was counted many times. Its antigen is unidentified. The CDR3 totals 13 residues. Germline CDR1 reads KGHSH; CDR2 reads LQKENI. V was trimmed by 3 bases and J by 1 base, leaving 6 bases between them. The authors prepared the TCRbeta library with unique molecular identifiers. TCRdb fed the PCR reads into MiXCR, producing one record per CDR3 protein. The table includes about 300,000 distinct CDR3 sequences, around 7.1% detected once. The source material was peripheral blood, sampled 360 days after TCRalphabeta/CD19-depleted stem cell transplant. The rearrangement links TRBV18 to TRBJ2-5; D unclear. The TCR comes from a female patient aged 2-15 years who had a stem cell transplant for Fanconi anemia, so the T cells may come from the graft donor. The CDR3 sequence: CASSPTSQETQYF. The CDR3, as DNA: TGTGCCAGCTCACCGACCTCCCAAGAGACCCAGTACTTC.